These 28 T cell receptor beta chains were sequenced from one sample in a study of blood T cell repertoires in COVID-19. This table comes from immunoSEQ multiplex PCR, and its TCRdb copy is limited to in-frame clones, with some not included. The data hold about 220,000 clones, with 82% observed a single time. Source material: peripheral blood. The receptors come from a woman aged 70-85 years with COVID-19, enrolled during active disease.

The chain has TRBV18 and TRBJ1-3, with 7 nucleotides matching TRBD1. CDR3 length: 19 amino acids. The germline V gene encodes CDR1 KGHSH and CDR2 LQKENI. The V gene end was trimmed by 0 bases and the J gene end by 3 bases; junction bases not matched to a gene: 14. The CDR3 DNA reads TGTGCCAGCTCACCACCGGTCGGTGGCAGGGGGATCGGTGGAAACACCATATATTTT. Protein sequence: CASSPPVGGRGIGGNTIYF. Combining the CDR3 with reference TRBV18 and TRBJ1-3 gives the whole variable domain NAGVMQNPRHLVRRRGQEARLRCSPMKGHSHVYWYRQLPEEGLKFMVYLQKENIIDESGMPKERFSAEFPKEGPSILRIQQVVRGDSAAYFCASSPPVGGRGIGGNTIYFGEGSWLTVV.

The chain links TRBV5-8 to TRBJ2-7; TRBD1 aligns across 8 bases. The CDR3 length is 14 residues. V lost 1 base, J lost 3 bases, and 3 bases stayed unmatched. The V gene's germline CDR1 is SGHTS and CDR2 YDEGEE. The DNA for the CDR3 is TGTGCCAGCAGCTTGATAGGGACAGGCTACGAGCAGTACTTC. Translation: CASSLIGTGYEQYF.

Worth noting for this clone: Other DNA sequences in this sample translate to the same CDR3. The gene calls are TRBV18 and TRBJ2-3; D unresolved. There are 14 residues in the CDR3. CDR1 and CDR2 (germline): KGHSH, LQKENI. Trimming removed 6 bases at V and 0 bases at J, with 10 bases between. The CDR3 DNA follows: TGTGCCAGCTCGCCAGTCTCTAGCACAGATACGCAGTATTTT. Amino acids: CASSPVSSTDTQYF.

The sample holds a few counts of this clone. V is TRBV30 and J is TRBJ1-5, with 8 bases lining up with TRBD1. Germline loops: CDR1 GTSNPN, CDR2 SVGIG (reference sequence). V lost 3 bases and J lost 5; bases outside the gene matches: 6. The CDR3 extends over 14 amino acids. CDR3 region: CAWSLRQGYQPQHF. The CDR3 coding sequence is TGTGCCTGGAGCCTCCGACAGGGGTATCAGCCCCAGCATTTT.

The chain links TRBV5-4 to TRBJ1-4; perhaps TRBD1 as D (5 bases). The CDR3 runs 16 residues. The V gene's germline CDR1 is SGHNT and CDR2 YYREEE (reference sequence). The V end lost 0 bases, the J end lost 5 bases, and 14 bases lay between the germline ends. CDR3 sequence reads: CASSLGGVRANEKLFF. CDR3 DNA: TGTGCCAGCAGCTTGGGGGGTGTCAGGGCGAATGAAAAACTGTTTTTT.

This clone appeared once. The gene calls are TRBV30 and TRBJ2-3; 10 bases fit TRBD2. CDR3 length: 15 residues. The germline CDR1 and CDR2 sequences are GTSNPN and SVGIG (reference sequence). V shed 3 bases, J shed 3 bases, and the junction held 6 bases outside the gene matches. This CDR3 reads CAWRGLADFTDTQYF. The CDR3 bases are TGTGCCTGGAGAGGACTAGCGGATTTTACAGATACGCAGTATTTT. The full variable domain, rest sourced from reference TRBV30 and TRBJ2-3, is SQTIHQWPATLVQPVGSPLSLECTVEGTSNPNLYWYRQAAGRGLQLLFYSVGIGQISSEVPQNLSASRPQDRQFILSSKKLLLSDSGFYLCAWRGLADFTDTQYFGPGTRLTVL.

This chain connects TRBV5-1 to TRBJ1-1; tentative D call: TRBD1 (6 bases). The V end was cut by 4 bases, the J end by 0 bases, with 16 bases between. Germline values: CDR1 SGHRS, CDR2 YFSETQ. This CDR3 has 16 residues. CDR3 bases: TGCGCCAGCAGCGTGTCGCAAGGGGGACTGAACACTGAAGCTTTCTTT. This gives the protein CASSVSQGGLNTEAFF.

In its sample, this clone was seen a few times. This chain joins TRBV30 and TRBJ2-3; 9 nucleotides match TRBD2. Trimming took 1 base from V and 3 from J; bases not matched to a gene: 2. Germline-derived CDR1 and CDR2 are GTSNPN and SVGIG (reference sequence). The CDR3 spans 14 residues. CDR3 bases: TGTGCCTGGAGTGACGGACTAGCGACAGATACGCAGTATTTT. Its translation: CAWSDGLATDTQYF.

In its sample, this clone was seen a few times. J is TRBJ1-5 and V is TRBV28; 9 positions agree with TRBD1. Trimming cost V 6 bases and J 1 base; bases outside gene matches: 7. This CDR3 spans 16 amino acids. From germline, CDR1 is MDHEN and CDR2 SYDVKM. CDR3: CASRRPGTGSNQPQHF. The CDR3 DNA follows: TGTGCCAGCAGACGTCCCGGGACAGGGAGCAATCAGCCCCAGCATTTT.

This chain links TRBV3-1 (or the pseudogene TRBV3-2) with TRBJ2-7, with unresolved D. Trimming left V 5 bases short and J 3 bases short, with 8 bases between. The length of the CDR3 is 12 residues. Germline V CDR1 and CDR2: LGHDT, YNNKEL (reference sequence). CDR3 region: CASSSTDYEQYF. The CDR3, as DNA: TGTGCCAGCAGCTCTACTGACTACGAGCAGTACTTC.

The chain links TRBV2 to TRBJ1-4, with D possibly matching TRBD1 (6 bases). This CDR3 is 15 amino acids long. Germline V gene sequence: CDR1 SNHLY, CDR2 FYNNEI. Trimming left V 4 bases short and J 8 bases short, with 17 bases between. The CDR3 bases are TGTGCCAGCAGTGCAGGGGCCCTGCTTGGAGAAAAACTGTTTTTT. It specifies CASSAGALLGEKLFF.

V gene TRBV5-8 combines with J gene TRBJ2-1, with 12 bases fitting TRBD2. Germline V lookup: CDR1 SGHTS, CDR2 YDEGEE. V was clipped by 5 bases and J by 10 bases; unmatched bases: 7. This CDR3 contains 14 residues. CDR3 coding DNA: TGTGCCAGCAGTCGACTAGCGGGAGTAGGGGAGCAGTTCTTC. Translated: CASSRLAGVGEQFF.

The genes are TRBV7-3 and TRBJ1-1, with D perhaps TRBD1 (5 bases). Trimming removed 1 base from V and 0 bases from J, with 9 bases in between. Germline CDR1 and CDR2: SGHTA and FQGTGA. The CDR3 runs to 15 residues. CDR3 DNA sequence: TGTGCCAGCAGCTTAATGGGGGGGATGAACACTGAAGCTTTCTTT. Translated: CASSLMGGMNTEAFF.

On this clone: The sample has other DNA sequences that encode this CDR3 too. The genes are TRBV12-3 or TRBV12-4 and TRBJ1-3; D uncertain. The CDR3 is made up of 11 amino acids. V lost 6 bases to trimming and J lost 4 bases, with 4 bases between them. The CDR3 DNA reads TGTGCCAGCAGCCCGGGAAACACCATATATTTT. Translated: CASSPGNTIYF.

This clone has just one count. The rearrangement uses TRBV10-3 and TRBJ2-5; 7 nucleotides match TRBD2. The ends lost 4 bases at V and 1 base at J; junction bases unmatched: 3. The V gene's germline CDR1 is ENHRY and CDR2 SYGVKD. The CDR3 extends over 14 amino acids. CDR3 DNA: TGTGCCATCAGTGCGGGAGGCCCCCAAGAGACCCAGTACTTC. Translated, it gives CAISAGGPQETQYF.

This sequence joins TRBV18 and TRBJ1-5, with unresolved D. CDR3 length: 14 amino acids. Between the trimmed V and J ends, which lost 5 bases and 5 bases, there was a span of 13 bases. CDR1 and CDR2 from the germline V gene are KGHSH and LQKENI. The CDR3 DNA reads TGTGCCAGCTCAGCCGGGTCCCGAGATCAGCCCCAGCATTTT. It translates to CASSAGSRDQPQHF. The entire variable domain, with the rest obtained from reference TRBV18 and TRBJ1-5, is as follows: NAGVMQNPRHLVRRRGQEARLRCSPMKGHSHVYWYRQLPEEGLKFMVYLQKENIIDESGMPKERFSAEFPKEGPSILRIQQVVRGDSAAYFCASSAGSRDQPQHFGDGTRLSIL.

This rearrangement joins TRBV28 to TRBJ2-7; 11 nucleotides line up with TRBD2. The CDR3 length is 15 residues. V was clipped by 6 bases and J by 2 bases; unmatched bases: 6. Germline loops: CDR1 MDHEN, CDR2 SYDVKM. The CDR3 sequence: CASRGGTSGPYEQYF. CDR3 in DNA: TGTGCCAGCAGGGGAGGGACTAGCGGCCCCTACGAGCAGTACTTC.

This clone was counted a single time. The chain carries TRBV7-2 and TRBJ2-7, with 7 bases aligning to TRBD2. Germline assignment: CDR1 SGHTA and CDR2 FQGNSA. Trimming took 5 bases from V and 1 from J; bases not matched to a gene: 14. The CDR3 spans 17 residues. The CDR3: CASSVNKLALSSYEQYF. CDR3 in DNA: TGTGCCAGCAGCGTAAATAAACTAGCGCTATCATCCTACGAGCAGTACTTC.

V and J are TRBV11-2 and TRBJ2-7, with no clear D. This CDR3 comprises 14 residues. Germline V gene data show CDR1 as SGHAT and CDR2 as FQNNGV. V dropped 4 bases and J dropped 5 bases, with 15 bases sitting between them. The CDR3 DNA sequence: TGTGCCAGCAGCTCAGCCAGGATCGCCCACGAGCAGTACTTC. Translating it yields CASSSARIAHEQYF.

The chain is built from TRBV6-2 or TRBV6-3 and TRBJ2-2; D is unclear. The CDR3 is 12 amino acids. The germline CDR1 and CDR2 sequences are MNHEY and SVGEGT. The V and J ends lost 4 bases and 3 bases respectively, with 3 bases between them. The CDR3 loop is CASSSYTGELFF. The CDR3 coding sequence is TGTGCCAGCAGTTCGTACACCGGGGAGCTGTTTTTT.

The gene calls are TRBV19 and TRBJ1-1; no reliable D call. The germline V gene encodes CDR1 LNHDA and CDR2 SQIVND (reference sequence). Trimming left V 6 bases short and J 6 bases short, with 8 bases between. This CDR3 is 11 amino acids long. The CDR3 bases are TGTGCCAGTAGGATATCTGCTGAAGCTTTCTTT. It translates to CASRISAEAFF.

J is TRBJ2-3 and V is TRBV7-2; TRBD2 aligns across 13 bases. The CDR3 spans 16 residues. Germline-derived CDR1 and CDR2 are SGHTA and FQGNSA. The V and J ends lost 3 bases and 5 bases, in that order; junction bases with no gene match: 5. CDR3 amino acids: CASSLGLAGMVDTQYF. The CDR3 bases are TGTGCCAGCAGCTTGGGACTAGCGGGAATGGTAGATACGCAGTATTTT.

This clone was counted once. This rearrangement joins TRBV7-3 to TRBJ1-1; 7 positions agree with TRBD1. The CDR3 extends over 13 amino acids. V dropped 6 bases and J dropped 12; count of bases not matched to a gene: 13. CDR1 is SGHTA, CDR2 FQGTGA, per germline. This chain's CDR3 is CASRWGDRASTFF. DNA for the CDR3: TGTGCCAGCAGGTGGGGTGACAGGGCCTCAACTTTCTTT. The variable domain in full, completed from reference TRBV7-3 and TRBJ1-1, reads GAGVSQTPSNKVTEKGKYVELRCDPISGHTALYWYRQSLGQGPEFLIYFQGTGAADDSGLPNDRFFAVRPEGSVSTLKIQRTERGDSAVYLCASRWGDRASTFFGQGTRLTVV.

The genes are TRBV9 and TRBJ1-1; TRBD1 might be the D (5 bases). V lost 3 bases to trimming and J lost 1 base, with 16 bases between them. CDR1 is SGDLS and CDR2 is YYNGEE in the germline V gene. The CDR3 totals 16 residues. The CDR3 protein is CASSAPGGGANTEAFF. The CDR3 bases are TGTGCCAGCAGCGCCCCGGGGGGGGGTGCGAACACTGAAGCTTTCTTT.

This chain links TRBV7-2 with TRBJ1-1; TRBD1 matches at 12 bases. Germline V gene lookup returns CDR1 SGHTA and CDR2 FQGNSA. This CDR3 comprises 15 residues. With 2 bases clipped from V and 4 bases from J, the junction kept 2 bases outside the gene matches. The chain's CDR3 is CASSLLGQGATEAFF. The CDR3 coding sequence is TGTGCCAGCAGCTTATTGGGACAGGGGGCCACTGAAGCTTTCTTT.

The chain has TRBV20-1 and TRBJ2-3; D perhaps matches TRBD1 (5 bases). The CDR3 loop spans 11 amino acids. V lost 2 bases, J lost 5 bases, and 5 bases lay in between. The germline gives CDR1 DFQATT, CDR2 SNEGSKA (reference sequence). The CDR3 DNA reads as TGCAGTGCTAGAAGGGGAGATACGCAGTATTTT. Translation: CSARRGDTQYF.

The rearrangement joins TRBV7-2 to TRBJ2-3; tentative D call: TRBD2 (6 bases). V lost 10 bases, J lost 1 base, and 15 bases lay in between. The germline gives CDR1 SGHTA, CDR2 FQGNSA. The CDR3 length is 14 residues. The CDR3 sequence is CATRYSSGTDTQYF. The DNA of the CDR3 is TGTGCCACCCGTTACTCTAGCGGCACAGATACGCAGTATTTT.

This chain joins TRBV5-8 and TRBJ1-4; D is ambiguous. Trimming removed 4 bases from V and 0 bases from J, with 16 bases in between. The CDR3 is made up of 17 amino acids. Germline V gene lookup returns CDR1 SGHTS and CDR2 YDEGEE. In DNA, the CDR3 is TGTGCCAGCAGCCTACCCACCTACAGAGCAACTAATGAAAAACTGTTTTTT. Its protein product is CASSLPTYRATNEKLFF.